The T cell receptor (beta chain) described here comes from a study of CD8 T cells in Susac syndrome. Turning to the study itself: There were Susac syndrome patients who were therapy-naive at blood draw, others on corticosteroids, and others on intravenous immunoglobulin alone.

This CDR3 comprises 13 residues. Germline assignment: CDR1 LGHNA and CDR2 YNFKEQ. The V end was cut by 3 bases, the J end by 6 bases, with 9 bases between. TCR beta was sequenced from blood CD8+ and CD4+ T cells. Reverse transcription used roughly 0.45 to 1 ug RNA and random hexamers. Each CDR3 protein is one row after TCRdb ran MiXCR on the immunoSEQ multiplex PCR reads. The table includes some 110,000 distinct CDR3 sequences, over 95% detected once. The sequence came from a human donor with Susac syndrome. The rearrangement joins TRBV4-2 to TRBJ2-1; either TRBD1 or TRBD2 may fit D (6 bases each). The sample was CD4+ T cells from PBMCs. This CDR3 is CASSQGGINEQFF. For the CDR3, the DNA is TGTGCCAGCAGCCAGGGGGGCATCAATGAGCAGTTCTTC.